A single sample gave rise to the 2 T cell receptor beta chains below, sequenced in a study of cytomegalovirus exposure and HLA in healthy donors. The study ran its PCR with 60 Vbeta and 13 Jbeta primers. Clones were sequenced by immunoSEQ multiplex PCR, and TCRdb holds only the in-frame ones, with some missing. The sample lists 70,000 to 75,000 clones, about two thirds occurring once. Sequenced input: PBMCs. The receptors shown here come from a woman aged 40 to 50 in good health and CMV-seropositive.

A remark on this clone: In the same sample, other DNA sequences code for this CDR3. The chain carries TRBV6-9 and TRBJ1-3; no reliable D call. The CDR3 extends over 10 amino acids. The ends were cut back, 5 bases at V and 11 bases at J, with 7 bases in the middle. Germline loops: CDR1 MNHGY, CDR2 SVAAGI. The CDR3 coding sequence is TGTGCCAGCAGTCCCAGTCCCATATATTTT. Translating it yields CASSPSPIYF.

The chain has TRBV4-1 and TRBJ1-5; D perhaps matches TRBD1 (5 bases). Between the trimmed V and J ends, which lost 6 bases and 0 bases, there was a span of 12 bases. CDR3 length equals 15 residues. Germline CDR1 MGHRA, CDR2 YSYEKL. The CDR3 DNA follows: TGCGCCAGCAGGACGGGGGTTTATAGCAATCAGCCCCAGCATTTT. Amino acids: CASRTGVYSNQPQHF.